This T cell receptor beta chain was sequenced for a study of PD-1 blockade in mismatch repair-deficient tumors. For the study at large: Enrolled about 2013-2017, patients had progressing, pretreated mismatch repair-deficient cancers of approximately 13 types.

This clone was counted a single time. Its antigen is unidentified. All patients were mismatch repair deficient, assessed by either PCR or immunohistochemistry. Three pembrolizumab responders had their TCRs sequenced. Whole-study results and caveats: Tumor-resident clones, often undetectable pretreatment in blood, expanded then contracted after pembrolizumab.

Deletions cut 3 bases from V and 5 bases from J, with 22 bases between. From germline, CDR1 is LNHDA and CDR2 SQIVND (reference sequence). CDR3 length equals 17 residues. Libraries were prepared by immunoSEQ multiplex PCR; TCRdb keeps only in-frame clonotypes and omits some of them. The sample lists about 16,000 clones; less than 90% were seen once. The clonotype originates from an adult with mismatch repair-deficient cancer. The V gene is TRBV19, the J gene TRBJ1-1; D might be TRBD1 (5 bases). Sequencing was performed on PBMCs, taken before pembrolizumab treatment. This CDR3 is CASSMIRWGREETEAFF. The DNA of the CDR3 is TGTGCCAGTAGTATGATCCGGTGGGGGAGGGAAGAAACTGAAGCTTTCTTT.